This T cell receptor (beta chain) originates from a study of blood T cell repertoires in COVID-19. Study context: Samples came from the United States, Italy and Spain, spanning acute and convalescent COVID-19.

Generated by immunoSEQ multiplex PCR, the TCRdb table keeps only in-frame clones and is missing some. Of about 410,000 clones in the sample, roughly 85% are singletons; the top ten hold around 1.4%. This clone was detected only a few times. Trimming removed 6 bases from V and 8 bases from J, with 16 bases in between. In germline, CDR1 is MGHDK, CDR2 SYGVNS. The CDR3 sequence is 13 residues long. The rearrangement joins TRBV25-1 to TRBJ1-1; TRBD1 might be the D (6 bases). Sequencing was carried out using peripheral blood. This receptor was identified in a woman aged 25 to 45 with active or convalescent COVID-19. DNA of the CDR3: TGTGCCAGCAGGCCCCCAGGGCAGGGGGAAGCTTTCTTT. It is translated as CASRPPGQGEAFF.